This T cell receptor beta chain was recorded in a study of siplizumab effects on memory and regulatory T cells. As for this clone: Its target is not known.

Findings and caveats of the study: The suppressive capacity of proliferating Tregs from siplizumab cultures remained unconfirmed. Proliferating clones, CD4+ or CD8+, lacked an assignable naive or memory phenotype in roughly 80-97% of cases.

Germline-derived CDR1 and CDR2 are LGHNT and FRNRAP. Trimming at V came to 8 bases and at J to 3 bases, leaving 7 bases not matched to a gene. This CDR3 is built from 14 residues. For about 6 days at 37°C, the mixed lymphocyte reaction cells were kept in coculture. Libraries were prepared by immunoSEQ multiplex PCR; TCRdb keeps only in-frame clonotypes and omits some of them. Of about 12,000 clones listed, 30% to 40% were seen once; the top ten hold around 9.1%. The clonotype originates from a human donor in good health; the cells came from an allogeneic mixed lymphocyte reaction. The chain carries TRBV12-5 and TRBJ2-1, with 7 bases fitting TRBD2. The sequencing sample was made of CFSE-low (dividing) CD8+ T cells sorted from an allogeneic mixed lymphocyte reaction. The CDR3 sequence is CASSLAEIYNEQFF. DNA for the CDR3: TGTGCTAGTAGTCTAGCGGAGATCTACAATGAGCAGTTCTTC.